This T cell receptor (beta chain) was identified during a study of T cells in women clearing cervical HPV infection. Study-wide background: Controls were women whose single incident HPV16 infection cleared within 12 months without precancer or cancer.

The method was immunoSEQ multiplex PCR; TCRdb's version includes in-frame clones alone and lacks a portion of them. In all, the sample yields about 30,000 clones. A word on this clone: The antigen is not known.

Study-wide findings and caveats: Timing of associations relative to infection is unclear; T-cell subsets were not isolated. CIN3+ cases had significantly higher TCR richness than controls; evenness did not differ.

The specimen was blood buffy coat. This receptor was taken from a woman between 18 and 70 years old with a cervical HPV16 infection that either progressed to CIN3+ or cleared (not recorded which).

This chain's CDR3 is CASTQLGQGNYEQYF. The part of the CDR3 DNA that was read is TGTGCCAGCACCCAATTGGGACAGGGCAACTACGAG. V gene TRBV7-6 combines with J gene TRBJ2-7; 9 bases line up with TRBD1. The read stops 3 residues short of the end of the CDR3; the missing end is completed from the germline J gene. J was trimmed by 3 bases and V by 7 bases; bases with no gene match: 10. Germline CDR1 SGHVS, CDR2 FNYEAQ. This CDR3 has 15 amino acids.